This T cell receptor beta chain was recovered during a study of tumor and adjacent non-tumor tissue in lung cancer. Study context: There were 11 to 12 adenocarcinoma, 2 squamous cell carcinoma and 1 small cell lung cancer cases.

Germline assignment: CDR1 SGHAT and CDR2 FQNNGV. The CDR3 is 15 residues long. Deletions cut 6 bases from V and 6 bases from J, with 18 bases between. Three rounds of nested PCR, following a modified ARM-PCR protocol, produced the TCRbeta library. TCRdb used MiXCR to reprocess the multiplex PCR reads, holding one entry per CDR3 protein. Of 89,000 or so distinct CDR3 sequences in the sample, 61% were seen once. Concerning this clonotype itself: Its antigen is not known.

This sample's RNA came from whole unsorted tissue. Whole-study results and caveats: Top 100 clones took a larger repertoire share in normal lung. Compared with tumor, normal lung showed significantly lower TCR diversity. Tumor TCR diversity, when higher, was linked to shorter survival.

The clonotype comes from a man in his sixties or seventies with non-small cell lung cancer. V and J are TRBV11-2 and TRBJ2-1; D is possibly TRBD1 (5 bases). The specimen sequenced was lung tumor tissue. CDR3 in amino acids: CASRRRTWKVNEQFF. Here the CDR3 DNA reads TGTGCCAGCAGACGAAGGACATGGAAGGTCAATGAGCAGTTCTTC.